The clone carrying this TCR beta chain turned up a few times. Its specificity is not known. Researchers made TCR cDNA using 5'RACE template switching, and this step added a universal primer site and UMIs. TCRdb re-derived calls from the 5' RACE reads in MiXCR, one entry per CDR3 protein. Altogether 250,000 to 300,000 distinct CDR3 sequences are present, roughly 4.8% being singletons, with the ten largest covering roughly 3%. The sample comes from a study of T cells after yellow fever vaccination. General observations from the study: Some clonotypes were seen in both the CD4 and the CD8 compartments. These made up a small share and likely arose from convergent recombination. Compared with primary, the secondary response was weaker and peaked at day 5, not 15. Reappearance after the booster was seen for most primary-vaccination clones, at 96% CD4 and 70% to 90% CD8.

Losses at the gene ends were 6 bases for V and 0 bases for J; bases not matched to a gene: 6. The CDR3 totals 15 residues. This material consisted of CD4+ T cells sorted from PBMCs, taken on the day of the yellow fever booster vaccination. V is TRBV12-3 or TRBV12-4 and J is TRBJ2-7, with 9 bases identical to TRBD2. The receptor's source is a man aged 18 to 29 who received the YFV17D yellow fever vaccine. CDR3 DNA sequence: TGTGCCAGCAGCTCCAGCGGGGGGAACTCCTACGAGCAGTACTTC. This gives the protein CASSSSGGNSYEQYF.